The present entry profiles one T cell receptor (beta chain) with its context. Its specificity is not known. This record belongs to a study of T cells in localized non-small cell lung cancer. Overall study results and limits: Density of T cells in blood, when higher, went with longer overall survival.

The repertoire was sequenced with immunoSEQ multiplex PCR; TCRdb's copy has only in-frame clones and lacks some. The table lists about 24,000 clones, roughly nine tenths of them singletons. The junction had 13 bases not matched to a gene; V was cut back by 8 bases and J by 4 bases. The CDR3 extends over 16 amino acids. The germline V gene encodes CDR1 LNHDA and CDR2 SQIVND (reference sequence). The input for sequencing was peripheral blood, taken before any cancer treatment. The TCR originated in a man between 40 and 69 years old with stage III squamous cell lung carcinoma. The V gene is TRBV19, the J gene TRBJ2-2; 7 bases map to TRBD1. CDR3 coding DNA: TGTGCCAGTCGGGACAGATCCCTGGTGGGCACCGGGGAGCTGTTTTTT. Translating it yields CASRDRSLVGTGELFF.